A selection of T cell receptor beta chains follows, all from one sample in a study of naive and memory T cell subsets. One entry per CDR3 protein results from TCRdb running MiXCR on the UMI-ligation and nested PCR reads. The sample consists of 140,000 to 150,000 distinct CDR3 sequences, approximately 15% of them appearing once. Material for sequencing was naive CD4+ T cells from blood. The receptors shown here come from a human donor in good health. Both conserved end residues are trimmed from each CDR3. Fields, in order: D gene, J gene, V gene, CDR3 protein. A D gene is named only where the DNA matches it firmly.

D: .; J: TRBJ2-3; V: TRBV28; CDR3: ASVDLRTDTQY
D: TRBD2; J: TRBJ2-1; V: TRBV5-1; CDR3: ASSSGLASNEQF
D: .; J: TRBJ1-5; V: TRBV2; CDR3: ASARTDNQPQH
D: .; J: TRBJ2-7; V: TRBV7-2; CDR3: ASSRFRHYEQY
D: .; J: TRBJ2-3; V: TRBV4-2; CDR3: ASSQEASGSSTDTQY
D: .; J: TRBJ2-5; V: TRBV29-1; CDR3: SVRPYTLGETQY
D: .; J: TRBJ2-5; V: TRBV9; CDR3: ASSVSSQETQY
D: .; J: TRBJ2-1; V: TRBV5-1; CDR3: ASSFGISVYNEQF
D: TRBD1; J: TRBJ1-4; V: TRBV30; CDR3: AWGDSPGDSPEKLF
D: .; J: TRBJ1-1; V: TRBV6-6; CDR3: ASTLQAGRHTEAF
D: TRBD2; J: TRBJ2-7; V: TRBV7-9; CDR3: ASSLADWGGLYEQY
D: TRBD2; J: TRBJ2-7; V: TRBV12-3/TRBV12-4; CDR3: ASSSGLVSYEQY
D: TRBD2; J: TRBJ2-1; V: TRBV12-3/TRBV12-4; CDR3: ASSFVGLAGVSSYNEQF
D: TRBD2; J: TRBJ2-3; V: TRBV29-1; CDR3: SVGAGAGDTQY
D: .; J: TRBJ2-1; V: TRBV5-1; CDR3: ASSFSGADNEQF
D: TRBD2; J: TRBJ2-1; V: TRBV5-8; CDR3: ASSSPVAGENEQF
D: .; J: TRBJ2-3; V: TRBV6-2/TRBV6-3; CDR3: ASSYRGQSSDTQY
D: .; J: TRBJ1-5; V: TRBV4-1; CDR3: ASAPGAGEVNQPQH
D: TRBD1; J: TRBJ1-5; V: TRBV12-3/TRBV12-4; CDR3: ASSLVTGAQPQH
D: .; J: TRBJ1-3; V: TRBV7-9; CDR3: ASSLGGGNGNTIY